This T cell receptor delta chain was identified in a study of γδ T cells in repeated Plasmodium falciparum infection. Study-wide context: Over roughly 600 days, donors received four mosquito-bite P. falciparum NF54 infections.

Findings and limits, study-wide: Malian donors came from one small rural village, predominantly one ethnic group.

About this clone: What it binds is not known. The protein given by TCRdb reflects a much larger clone and differs at residue 11 from this DNA's translation, likely from a read error; the protein shown is the DNA's translation.

V lost 4 bases to trimming and J lost 3 bases; unmatched junction nucleotides: 13. The length of the CDR3 is 16 residues. Germline V gives CDR1 GEAIGNYY, CDR2 EKD. Both TRG and TRD chains were sequenced from each sorted sample. TCRdb redid clone calling on the multiplex PCR reads using CATT. The sample holds 45,000 to 60,000 delta-chain clones, roughly 1.9% seen once. Flow sorting of PBMC yielded separate Vgamma9/Vdelta2+ and Vdelta2-negative gammadelta T cell populations for bulk repertoire analysis. Sequenced input: gamma-delta T cells from blood. The clonotype was recovered from a pool of human donors (malaria-infected and uninfected, not separated). The chain links TRDV2 to TRDJ1; 7 bases are a match to TRDD3. No J segment appears in TCRdb, so it was assigned here by matching the sequence to germline. The CDR3 bases are TGTGCCTGTGATCCCTTACTGGGGACGTACGCCGATAAACTCATCTTT. Translating it yields CACDPLLGTYADKLIF.